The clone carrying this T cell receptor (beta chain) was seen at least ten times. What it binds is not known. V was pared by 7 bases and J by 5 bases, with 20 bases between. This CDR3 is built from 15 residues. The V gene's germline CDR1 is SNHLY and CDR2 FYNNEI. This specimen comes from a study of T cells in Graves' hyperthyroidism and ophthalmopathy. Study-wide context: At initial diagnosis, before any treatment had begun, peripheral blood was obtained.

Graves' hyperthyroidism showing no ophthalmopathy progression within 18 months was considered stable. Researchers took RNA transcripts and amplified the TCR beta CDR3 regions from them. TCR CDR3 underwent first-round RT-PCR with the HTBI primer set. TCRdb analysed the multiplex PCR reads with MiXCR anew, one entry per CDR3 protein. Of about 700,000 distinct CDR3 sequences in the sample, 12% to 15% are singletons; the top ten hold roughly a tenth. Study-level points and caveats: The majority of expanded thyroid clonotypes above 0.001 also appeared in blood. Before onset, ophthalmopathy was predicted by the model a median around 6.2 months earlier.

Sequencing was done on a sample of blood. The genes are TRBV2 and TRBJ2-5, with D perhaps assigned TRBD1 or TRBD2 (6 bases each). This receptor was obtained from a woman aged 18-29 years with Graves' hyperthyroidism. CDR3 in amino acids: CASTPSRGLGETQYF. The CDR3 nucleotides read TGTGCCAGCACTCCAAGTCGGGGGCTTGGGGAGACCCAGTACTTC.